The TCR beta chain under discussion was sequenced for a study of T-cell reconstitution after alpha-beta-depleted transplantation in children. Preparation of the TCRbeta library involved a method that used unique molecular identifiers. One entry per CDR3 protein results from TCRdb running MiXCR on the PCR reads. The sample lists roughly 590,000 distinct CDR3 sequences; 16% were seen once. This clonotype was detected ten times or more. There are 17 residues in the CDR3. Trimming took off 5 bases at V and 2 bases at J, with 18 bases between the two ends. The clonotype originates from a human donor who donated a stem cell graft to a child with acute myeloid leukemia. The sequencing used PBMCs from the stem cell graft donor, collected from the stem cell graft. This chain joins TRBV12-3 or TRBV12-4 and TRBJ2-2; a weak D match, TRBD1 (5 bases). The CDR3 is CASSDTRQGPNTGELFF. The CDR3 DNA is TGTGCCAGCAGTGACACACGGCAGGGTCCTAACACCGGGGAGCTGTTTTTT.